Listed below are T cell receptor beta chains from one sample, sequenced in a study of blood T cell repertoires in COVID-19. Sequencing was performed with immunoSEQ multiplex PCR; in TCRdb, only in-frame clones are kept and a portion is missing. The sample has tens of thousands of clones; roughly 84% are singletons. The sequenced sample was peripheral blood. The receptors derive from a woman aged 80 or over with acute or convalescent COVID-19. Each CDR3 is given with its conserved first and last residue. Each record gives: J gene, V gene, D gene, clone size, CDR3 DNA, CDR3 protein. A D gene is named only where the DNA matches it firmly. Size tells how often a clone was seen (once, few, many) or the class of an expanded clone, and some rows leave it out.

>TRBJ1-2|TRBV28|-|once
TGTGCCAGCAGTCCCCCCCTAACAGGGCTCTATGGCTACACCTTC
CASSPPLTGLYGYTF
>TRBJ1-2|TRBV5-1|TRBD1|-
TGCGCCAGCAGCCCGGACAGGGGATCAGGTGGCTACACCTTC
CASSPDRGSGGYTF
>TRBJ1-1|TRBV5-8|TRBD1|once
TGTGCCAGCAGCGGACGGACAGGGCAACGCATTGAAGCTTTCTTT
CASSGRTGQRIEAFF
>TRBJ1-1|TRBV19|-|-
TGTGCCAGTAGTTTCGCCCCTACGGTGCCGAACACTGAAGCTTTCTTT
CASSFAPTVPNTEAFF
>TRBJ1-2|TRBV6-5|TRBD1|once
TGTGCCAGCAGTTACTCGACAGGGGCTTGGAGCTACACCTTC
CASSYSTGAWSYTF
>TRBJ1-5|TRBV5-4|-|once
TGTGCCAGCAGCTTGGCCGGCCAGGGGAGCAATCAGCCCCAGCATTTT
CASSLAGQGSNQPQHF
>TRBJ2-5|TRBV2|-|-
TGTGCCAGCAGTGCTTCACTAGCAGTCCAAGAGACCCAGTACTTC
CASSASLAVQETQYF
>TRBJ2-3|TRBV7-2|TRBD1|once
TGTGCCAGCAGGGTGGGACAGGACCCAGATACGCAGTATTTT
CASRVGQDPDTQYF
>TRBJ1-1|TRBV5-1|-|-
TGCGCCAGCCGTCCTCCGGGACAACCGAACACTGAAGCTTTCTTT
CASRPPGQPNTEAFF
>TRBJ2-2|TRBV4-1|TRBD1|-
TGCGCCAGCAGCCCCGACAGGGGACGCACCGGGGAGCTGTTTTTT
CASSPDRGRTGELFF
>TRBJ1-1|TRBV19|-|once
TGTGCCAGTAGTGGGCCCATGAACACTGAAGCTTTCTTT
CASSGPMNTEAFF
>TRBJ1-3|TRBV7-2|-|-
TGTGCCAGCAGCTTATCCGGGAAAGCCGGAGGAAACACCATATATTTT
CASSLSGKAGGNTIYF
>TRBJ2-7|TRBV7-9|-|-
TGTGCCAGCAGCTTAGCCCCTAACGAGCAGTACTTC
CASSLAPNEQYF
>TRBJ1-5|TRBV19|-|few
TGTGCCAGTAGTATAGGGCCGGGAAGCAATCAGCCCCAGCATTTT
CASSIGPGSNQPQHF
>TRBJ2-4|TRBV5-1|-|-
TGCGCCAGCAGCTTGGTGTCCTCGTCAGCCAAAAACATTCAGTACTTC
CASSLVSSSAKNIQYF
>TRBJ1-6|TRBV6-5|-|-
TGTGCCAGCAGTAATATAGACTTAAGATCACCCCTCCACTTT
CASSNIDLRSPLHF
>TRBJ1-1|TRBV5-6|-|-
TGTGCCAGCAGCTTGATCAGGAACACTGAAGCTTTCTTT
CASSLIRNTEAFF
>TRBJ2-2|TRBV4-2|TRBD2|few
TGTGCCAGCAGACTTAGCGGGAGTGGGACCGGGGAGCTGTTTTTT
CASRLSGSGTGELFF
>TRBJ1-2|TRBV29-1|-|-
TGCAGCGTTGAAGATCGTAAAAGGGGTCTTTATGGCTACACCTTC
CSVEDRKRGLYGYTF
>TRBJ2-3|TRBV7-2|TRBD2|-
TGTGCCAGCAGCGTCGGACTAGCGGTAACAGATACGCAGTATTTT
CASSVGLAVTDTQYF
>TRBJ2-7|TRBV11-2|TRBD2|-
TGTGCCAGCAGCTTATTGGGACTAGCGGGATTCTCCTACGAGCAGTACTTC
CASSLLGLAGFSYEQYF
>TRBJ2-1|TRBV7-3|TRBD2|-
TGTGCCAGCAGCCCGTCTAGCGGGGGGACCTACAATGAGCAGTTCTTC
CASSPSSGGTYNEQFF
>TRBJ2-1|TRBV4-2|TRBD2|-
TGTGCCAGCAGCCGAACCGACCCACTAGCGGGAGAGTTCAATGAGCAGTTCTTC
CASSRTDPLAGEFNEQFF
>TRBJ2-7|TRBV6-6|-|-
TGTGCCAGCAGTTCGGAGGGGAGCTCCTACGAGCAGTACTTC
CASSSEGSSYEQYF
>TRBJ1-5|TRBV7-2|TRBD1|-
TGTGCCAGCAGCCTTACAGGGGGCGAACTTCAGCCCCAGCATTTT
CASSLTGGELQPQHF
>TRBJ1-1|TRBV5-1|-|-
TGCGCCAGCAGCTTGGCGGGGGGCGGGAACACTGAAGCTTTCTTT
CASSLAGGGNTEAFF
>TRBJ2-2|TRBV7-6|-|-
TGTGCCAGCAGCCTCCGCGTTAGCGGTAACACCGGGGAGCTGTTTTTT
CASSLRVSGNTGELFF
>TRBJ1-2|TRBV23-1|TRBD1|-
TGCGCCAGCAGTCATCCGATCTCTCGAGGGGGCCATGGCTACACCTTC
CASSHPISRGGHGYTF
>TRBJ2-1|TRBV6-4|TRBD2|-
TGTGCCAGCAGTGATTCCCCTAGCGGGAGAAATGAGCAGTTCTTC
CASSDSPSGRNEQFF
>TRBJ2-5|TRBV6-5|TRBD1|-
TGTGCCAGCAGCTTCACCCGACAGGGCCAAGAGACCCAGTACTTC
CASSFTRQGQETQYF
>TRBJ1-2|TRBV19|TRBD1|-
TGTGCCAGTTGTGAGAACAGGGGGCGACAAGGCATTCTCTATGGCTACACCTTC
CASCENRGRQGILYGYTF
>TRBJ2-7|TRBV3-1/TRBV3-2|TRBD1|-
TGTGCCAGCAGCCCAAGACAGGGTGGGTACGAGCAGTACTTC
CASSPRQGGYEQYF
>TRBJ2-5|TRBV7-2|TRBD2|-
TGTGCCAGCGTGACTAGCGGGGGGCCCCAAGAGACCCAGTACTTC
CASVTSGGPQETQYF
>TRBJ2-1|TRBV19|TRBD2|-
TGTGCCAGTAGTCGGCGGGGTGGCGGGGGGGACAATGAGCAGTTCTTC
CASSRRGGGGDNEQFF
>TRBJ1-4|TRBV7-6|-|once
TGTGCCAGCAGCTCTAAGCCGGGAGGCGGCAATGAAAAACTGTTTTTT
CASSSKPGGGNEKLFF
>TRBJ2-2|TRBV11-3|TRBD2|-
TGTGCCAGCAGCATTAGCGGGGGGCATCTTCCCGGGGAGCTGTTTTTT
CASSISGGHLPGELFF
>TRBJ1-1|TRBV29-1|-|-
TGCAGCGTCTCGGGACACCCGAACACTGAAGCTTTCTTT
CSVSGHPNTEAFF
>TRBJ2-5|TRBV5-4|-|-
TGTGCCAGCAGCTACGACAGACAAGAGACCCAGTACTTC
CASSYDRQETQYF
>TRBJ2-3|TRBV30|-|-
TGTGCCTGGAGTGTCCGGGATACGCAGTATTTT
CAWSVRDTQYF
>TRBJ2-2|TRBV5-6|TRBD2|-
TGTGCCAGCAGCTTGGTGGCGGGGGGCACCGGGGAGCTGTTTTTT
CASSLVAGGTGELFF
>TRBJ1-5|TRBV6-6|-|-
TGTGCCAGCAGTCGTCAGGGGCCTAGCAATCAGCCCCAGCATTTT
CASSRQGPSNQPQHF
>TRBJ2-7|TRBV19|TRBD2|-
TGTGCCAGTAGTATGGCTAGCGGGAATTGGGACGAGCAGTACTTC
CASSMASGNWDEQYF
>TRBJ2-3|TRBV7-8|-|-
TGTGCCAGCAGCTTTGCAGGAAGTACAGATACGCAGTATTTT
CASSFAGSTDTQYF
>TRBJ2-1|TRBV7-2|TRBD2|-
TGTGCCAGCAGCGTGGGACTAGCGGAAAATGAGCAGTTCTTC
CASSVGLAENEQFF
>TRBJ1-1|TRBV5-1|-|-
TGCGCCAGCAGCCAATTTACAGCGAACACTGAAGCTTTCTTT
CASSQFTANTEAFF
>TRBJ1-2|TRBV5-1|TRBD1|once
TGCGCCAGCGCGGCCAACGGACAGGGAGTTAACTACACCTTC
CASAANGQGVNYTF
>TRBJ2-7|TRBV3-1/TRBV3-2|TRBD1|-
TGTGCCAGCAGCCAAGTTAGTGGCAGGGGGTACTACGAGCAGTACTTC
CASSQVSGRGYYEQYF
>TRBJ1-5|TRBV5-6|TRBD1|-
TGTGCCAGCAGCTTGGTGGGACAGGGTGGTGAGCCCCAGCATTTT
CASSLVGQGGEPQHF
>TRBJ2-7|TRBV11-3|TRBD2|-
TGTGCCAGCAGCGCTCTGGGGCGGGGGGGCGACGAGCAGTACTTC
CASSALGRGGDEQYF